The subject of this entry is one TCR beta chain. The method was immunoSEQ multiplex PCR; TCRdb's version includes in-frame clones alone and lacks a portion of them. The sample shows roughly 310,000 clones, about nine tenths of them seen only once. This CDR3 contains 14 residues. The ends were cut back, 3 bases at V and 0 bases at J, with 8 bases in the middle. Germline V lookup: CDR1 MDHEN, CDR2 SYDVKM. The data originate from a study of blood T cell repertoires in COVID-19. The wider study: Donors in the United States, Italy and Spain gave samples during acute or convalescent COVID-19. PBMCs, B-cell-depleted T cells, or T cells were the source of the cDNA or gDNA that made up the material.

Cohorts were based on clinical histories the participants reported. Two negative PCRs, clearance, or symptom resolution had been documented for recovered Cohort 3 donors. This clonotype was sampled from a woman between 40 and 55 years old who had recovered from COVID-19. The chain carries TRBV28 and TRBJ1-2; D may be TRBD1 (6 bases). The sample taken for sequencing was PBMCs or T cells enriched from blood (not recorded which). The CDR3 sequence: CASSFQGPNYGYTF. The CDR3 bases are TGTGCCAGCAGTTTTCAGGGGCCTAACTATGGCTACACCTTC.